This section outlines one T cell receptor (beta chain) sequence together with its context. V gave up 0 bases and J gave up 2 bases; unmatched junction bases: 1. This CDR3 spans 16 amino acids. The germline V gene has CDR1 LGHNT and CDR2 FRNRAP. Measured with immunoSEQ multiplex PCR; TCRdb has only the in-frame clones, and not every one. The data show about 100,000 clones, with approximately 95% seen just once and around 0.35% held by the top ten. The data belong to a study of technical replicates of blood from a handful of donors. The sequencing sample was made of T cells isolated from PBMCs. The chain recombines TRBV12-5 with TRBJ2-3; 11 nucleotides align to TRBD2. This clonotype originated in a human donor in good health. In DNA, the CDR3 is TGTGCTAGTGGTTTGGTGACTAGCGGGACCACAGATACGCAGTATTTT. Its translation: CASGLVTSGTTDTQYF. The whole variable domain, filled in from reference TRBV12-5 and TRBJ2-3, reads DARVTQTPRHKVTEMGQEVTMRCQPILGHNTVFWYRQTMMQGLELLAYFRNRAPLDDSGMPKDRFSAEMPDATLATLKIQPSEPRDSAVYFCASGLVTSGTTDTQYFGPGTRLTVL.